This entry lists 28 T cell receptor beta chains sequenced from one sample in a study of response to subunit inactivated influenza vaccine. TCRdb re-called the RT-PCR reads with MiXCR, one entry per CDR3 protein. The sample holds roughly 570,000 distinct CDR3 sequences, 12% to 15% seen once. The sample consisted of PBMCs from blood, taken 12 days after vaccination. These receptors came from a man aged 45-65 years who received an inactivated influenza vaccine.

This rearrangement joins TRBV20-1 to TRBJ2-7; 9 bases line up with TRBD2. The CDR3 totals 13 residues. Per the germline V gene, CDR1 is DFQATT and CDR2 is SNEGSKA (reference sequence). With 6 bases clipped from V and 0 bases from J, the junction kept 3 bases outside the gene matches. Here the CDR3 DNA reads TGCAGTGCCTTTAGCGGGAGCTCCTACGAGCAGTACTTC. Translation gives CSAFSGSSYEQYF.

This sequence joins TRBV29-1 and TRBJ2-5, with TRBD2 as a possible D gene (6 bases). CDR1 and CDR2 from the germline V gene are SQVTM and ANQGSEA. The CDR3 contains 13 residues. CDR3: CSGESRRDETQYF. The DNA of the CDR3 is TGCAGTGGGGAGAGTCGGCGGGATGAGACCCAGTACTTC.

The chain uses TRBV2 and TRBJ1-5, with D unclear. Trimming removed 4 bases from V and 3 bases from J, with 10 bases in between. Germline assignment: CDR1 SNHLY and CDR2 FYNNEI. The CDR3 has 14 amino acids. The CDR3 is CASSAAQLNQPQHF. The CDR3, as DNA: TGTGCCAGCAGTGCCGCACAGCTCAATCAGCCCCAGCATTTT.

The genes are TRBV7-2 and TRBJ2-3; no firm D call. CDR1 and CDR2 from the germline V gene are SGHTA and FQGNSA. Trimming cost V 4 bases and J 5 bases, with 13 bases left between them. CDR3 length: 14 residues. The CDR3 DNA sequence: TGTGCCAGCAGCTCTCGGGCCTCCGGAGATACGCAGTATTTT. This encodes CASSSRASGDTQYF.

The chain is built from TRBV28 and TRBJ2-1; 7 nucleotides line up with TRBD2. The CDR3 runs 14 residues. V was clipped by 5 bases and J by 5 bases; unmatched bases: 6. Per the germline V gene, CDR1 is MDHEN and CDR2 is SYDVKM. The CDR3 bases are TGTGCCAGCAGTGACCGGGGGGTTCACAATGAGCAGTTCTTC. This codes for CASSDRGVHNEQFF.

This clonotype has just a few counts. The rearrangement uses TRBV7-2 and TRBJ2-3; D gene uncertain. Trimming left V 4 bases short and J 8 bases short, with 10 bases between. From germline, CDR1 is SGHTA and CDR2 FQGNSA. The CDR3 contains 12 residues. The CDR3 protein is CASSYSTGTQYF. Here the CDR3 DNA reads TGTGCCAGCAGCTATAGTACCGGTACGCAGTATTTT.

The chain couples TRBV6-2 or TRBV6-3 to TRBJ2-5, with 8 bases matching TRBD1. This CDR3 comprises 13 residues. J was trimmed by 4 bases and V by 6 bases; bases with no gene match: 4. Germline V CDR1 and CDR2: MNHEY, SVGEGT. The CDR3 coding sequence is TGTGCCAGCAGCCACGGACAGGGAGAGACCCAGTACTTC. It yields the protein CASSHGQGETQYF.

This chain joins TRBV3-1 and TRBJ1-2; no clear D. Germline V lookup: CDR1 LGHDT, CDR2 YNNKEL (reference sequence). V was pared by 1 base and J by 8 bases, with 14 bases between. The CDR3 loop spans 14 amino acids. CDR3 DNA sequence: TGTGCCAGCAGCCAAGGAACGGGAGTGGGAGGCTACACCTTC. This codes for CASSQGTGVGGYTF.

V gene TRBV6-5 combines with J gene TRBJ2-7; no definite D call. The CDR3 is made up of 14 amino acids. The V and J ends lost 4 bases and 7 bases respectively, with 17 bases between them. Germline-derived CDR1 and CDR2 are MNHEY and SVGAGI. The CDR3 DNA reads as TGTGCCAGCAGTTCCAGGACCAGGATACTTGAGCAGTACTTC. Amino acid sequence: CASSSRTRILEQYF.

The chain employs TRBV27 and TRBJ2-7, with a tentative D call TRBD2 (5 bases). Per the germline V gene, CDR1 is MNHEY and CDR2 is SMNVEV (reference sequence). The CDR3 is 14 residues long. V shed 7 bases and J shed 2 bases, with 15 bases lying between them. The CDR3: CASKLGGGPYEQYF. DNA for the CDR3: TGTGCCAGCAAACTTGGAGGTGGCCCCTACGAGCAGTACTTC.

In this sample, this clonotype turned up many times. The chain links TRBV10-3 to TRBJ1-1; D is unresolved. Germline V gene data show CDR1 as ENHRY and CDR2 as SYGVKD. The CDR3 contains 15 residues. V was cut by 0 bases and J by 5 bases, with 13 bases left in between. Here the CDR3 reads CAISESGRKETEAFF. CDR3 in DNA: TGTGCCATCAGTGAGTCGGGCAGAAAGGAAACTGAAGCTTTCTTT.

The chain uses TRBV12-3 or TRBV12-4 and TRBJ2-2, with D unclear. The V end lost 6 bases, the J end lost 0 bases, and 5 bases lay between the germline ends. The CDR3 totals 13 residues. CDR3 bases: TGTGCCAGCAGCCGCTCGAACACCGGGGAGCTGTTTTTT. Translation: CASSRSNTGELFF.

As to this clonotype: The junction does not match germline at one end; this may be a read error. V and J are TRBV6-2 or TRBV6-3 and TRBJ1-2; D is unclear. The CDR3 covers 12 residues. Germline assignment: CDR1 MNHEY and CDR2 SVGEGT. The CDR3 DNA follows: TGTGCCAGCAGTTTTCCTCCTAAGCCCCTATTCTTC. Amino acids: CASSFPPKPLFF.

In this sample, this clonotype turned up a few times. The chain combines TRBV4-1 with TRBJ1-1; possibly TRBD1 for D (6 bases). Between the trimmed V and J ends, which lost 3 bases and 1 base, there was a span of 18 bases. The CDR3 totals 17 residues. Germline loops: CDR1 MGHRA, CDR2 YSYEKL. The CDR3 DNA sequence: TGCGCCAGCAGCCAGGGTGGGCAGGGGTATAAGAACACTGAAGCTTTCTTT. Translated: CASSQGGQGYKNTEAFF.

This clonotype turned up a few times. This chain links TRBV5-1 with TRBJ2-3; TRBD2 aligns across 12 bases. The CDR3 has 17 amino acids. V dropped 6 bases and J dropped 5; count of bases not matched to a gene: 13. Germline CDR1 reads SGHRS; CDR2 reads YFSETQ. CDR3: CASTWGLAGSIGDTQYF. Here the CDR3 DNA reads TGCGCCAGCACCTGGGGACTAGCGGGTTCCATTGGAGATACGCAGTATTTT.

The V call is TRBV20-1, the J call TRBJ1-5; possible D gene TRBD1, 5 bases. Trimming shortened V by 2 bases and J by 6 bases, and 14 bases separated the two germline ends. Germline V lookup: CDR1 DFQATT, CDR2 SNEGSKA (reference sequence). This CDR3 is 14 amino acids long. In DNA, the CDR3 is TGCAGTGCTAGACAGGGCAGGGCGAGTCAGCCCCAGCATTTT. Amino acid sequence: CSARQGRASQPQHF.

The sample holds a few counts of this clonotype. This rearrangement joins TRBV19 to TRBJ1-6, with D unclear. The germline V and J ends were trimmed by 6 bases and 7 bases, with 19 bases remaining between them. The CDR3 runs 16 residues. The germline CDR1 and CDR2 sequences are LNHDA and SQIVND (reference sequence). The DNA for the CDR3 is TGTGCCAGTAGACCCCGACACATCCGGAGAAATTCACCCCTCCACTTT. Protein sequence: CASRPRHIRRNSPLHF.

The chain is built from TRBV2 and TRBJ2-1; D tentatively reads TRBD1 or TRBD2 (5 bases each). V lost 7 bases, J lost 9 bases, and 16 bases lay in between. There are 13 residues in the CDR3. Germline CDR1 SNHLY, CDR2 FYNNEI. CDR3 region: CASTVGDFREQFF. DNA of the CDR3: TGTGCCAGCACGGTGGGGGATTTCCGTGAGCAGTTCTTC.

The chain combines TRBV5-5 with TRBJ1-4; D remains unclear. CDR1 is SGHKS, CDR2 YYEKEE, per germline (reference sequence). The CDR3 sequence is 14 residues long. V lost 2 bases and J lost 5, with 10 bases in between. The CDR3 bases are TGTGCCAGCAGCTTTGTACCCAGGAATGAAAAACTGTTTTTT. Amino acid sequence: CASSFVPRNEKLFF.

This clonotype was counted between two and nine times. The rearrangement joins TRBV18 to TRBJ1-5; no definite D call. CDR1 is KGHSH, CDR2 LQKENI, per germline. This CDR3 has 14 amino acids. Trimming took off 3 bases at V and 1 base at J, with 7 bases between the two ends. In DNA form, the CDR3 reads TGTGCCAGCTCACCGCAGAGGAGCAATCAGCCCCAGCATTTT. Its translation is CASSPQRSNQPQHF.

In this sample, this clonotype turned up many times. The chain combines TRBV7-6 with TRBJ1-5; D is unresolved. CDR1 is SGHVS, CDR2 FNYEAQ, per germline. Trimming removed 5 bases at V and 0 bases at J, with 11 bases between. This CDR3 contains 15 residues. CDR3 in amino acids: CASSLGPYSNQPQHF. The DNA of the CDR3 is TGTGCCAGCAGCCTAGGTCCTTATAGCAATCAGCCCCAGCATTTT.

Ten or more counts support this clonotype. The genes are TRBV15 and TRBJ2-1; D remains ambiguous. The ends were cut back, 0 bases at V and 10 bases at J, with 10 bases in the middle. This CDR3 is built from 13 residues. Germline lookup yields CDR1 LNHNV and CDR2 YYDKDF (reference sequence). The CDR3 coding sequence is TGTGCCACCAGCAGAGATAATCAACGGGAGCAGTTCTTC. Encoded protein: CATSRDNQREQFF. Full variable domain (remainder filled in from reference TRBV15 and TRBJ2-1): DAMVIQNPRYQVTQFGKPVTLSCSQTLNHNVMYWYQQKSSQAPKLLFHYYDKDFNNEADTPDNFQSRRPNTSFCFLDIRSPGLGDTAMYLCATSRDNQREQFFGPGTRLTVL.

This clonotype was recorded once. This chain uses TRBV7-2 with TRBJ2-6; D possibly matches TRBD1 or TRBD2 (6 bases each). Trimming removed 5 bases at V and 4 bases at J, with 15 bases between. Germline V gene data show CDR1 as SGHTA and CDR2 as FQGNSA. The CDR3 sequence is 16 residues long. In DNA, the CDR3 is TGTGCCAGCAGCGCCCGGGGGCCTGTGGGGGCCAACGTCCTGACTTTC. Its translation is CASSARGPVGANVLTF.

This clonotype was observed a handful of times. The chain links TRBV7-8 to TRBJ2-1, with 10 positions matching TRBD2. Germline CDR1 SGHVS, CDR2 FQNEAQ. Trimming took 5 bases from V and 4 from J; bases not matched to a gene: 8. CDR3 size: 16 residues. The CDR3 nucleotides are TGTGCCAGCAGCATAACACTAGCGGGGTTTTACAATGAGCAGTTCTTC. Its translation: CASSITLAGFYNEQFF.

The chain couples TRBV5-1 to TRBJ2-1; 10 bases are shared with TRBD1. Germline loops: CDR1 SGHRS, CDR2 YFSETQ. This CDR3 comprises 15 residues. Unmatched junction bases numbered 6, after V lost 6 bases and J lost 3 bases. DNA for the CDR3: TGCGCCAGCAACCCCGGGACAGGGGACTACAATGAGCAGTTCTTC. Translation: CASNPGTGDYNEQFF.

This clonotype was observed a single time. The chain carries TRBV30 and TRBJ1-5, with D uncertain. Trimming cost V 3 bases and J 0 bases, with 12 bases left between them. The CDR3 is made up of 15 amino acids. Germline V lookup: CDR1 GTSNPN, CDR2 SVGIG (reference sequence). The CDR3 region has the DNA TGTGCCTGGAGGAACAAGGCAGTTAGCAATCAGCCCCAGCATTTT. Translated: CAWRNKAVSNQPQHF.

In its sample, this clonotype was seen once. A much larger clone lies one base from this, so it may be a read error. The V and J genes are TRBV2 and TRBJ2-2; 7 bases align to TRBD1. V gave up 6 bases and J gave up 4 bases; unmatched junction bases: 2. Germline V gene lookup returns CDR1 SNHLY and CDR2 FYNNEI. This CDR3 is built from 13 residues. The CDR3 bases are TGTGCCAGCAGATACAGGGGCACCGGGGAGCTGTTTTTT. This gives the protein CASRYRGTGELFF. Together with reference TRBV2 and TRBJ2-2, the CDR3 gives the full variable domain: EPEVTQTPSHQVTQMGQEVILRCVPISNHLYFYWYRQILGQKVEFLVSFYNNEISEKSEIFDDQFSVERPDGSNFTLKIRSTKLEDSAMYFCASRYRGTGELFFGEGSRLTVL.

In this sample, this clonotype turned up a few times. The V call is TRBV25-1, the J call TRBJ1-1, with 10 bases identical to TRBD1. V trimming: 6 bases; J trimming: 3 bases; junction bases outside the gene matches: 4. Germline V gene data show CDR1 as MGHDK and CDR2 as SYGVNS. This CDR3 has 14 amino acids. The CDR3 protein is CASRTGGAYTEAFF. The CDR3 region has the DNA TGTGCCAGCAGGACAGGGGGCGCGTACACTGAAGCTTTCTTT.